Reported below is one TCR beta chain. The antigen this receptor binds is unknown. Per-nucleotide qualities are absent, and no much larger clonotype sits a single base away. Reading from cysteine to phenylalanine, the CDR3 counts 16 amino acids. The kept DNA is CDR3 alone, 48 bases in frame from the first base. Trimming removed 3 bases from V and 2 bases from J, leaving 13 bases between the germline ends. The CDR1 and CDR2 encoded by the germline V gene are KGHDR and SFDVKD. These data originate in a study of regulatory T cells in long-lasting Graves disease listed by TCRdb under 2021. For the study in its entirety: Antithyroid drugs had been taken for less than 3 months by newly diagnosed Graves' disease patients. Patients with persistent Graves' disease were compared with patients with newly diagnosed Graves' disease using TCR sequencing and RNA sequencing of peripheral blood. The study took place in China and was registered as a clinical trial. TCR sequencing covered some 13 persistent and approximately 20 newly diagnosed Graves' disease patients, some 35 samples in total. Findings and caveats that apply to the study as a whole: Lower TCR Shannon entropy and fewer highly expanded clones were observed in persistent Graves' disease patients than in newly diagnosed patients, which suggested clonal expansion. The small sample size was acknowledged by the authors as a limitation that may reduce accuracy. Because the primary lesion, thyroid tissue, could not be accessed, the study looked at peripheral blood alone. Only the TCR beta chain was sequenced and analyzed. Persistent disease showed preferential use of TRBV28, TRBJ1-2 and TRBJ2-5, whereas newly diagnosed disease favored TRBV20-1 and TRBJ2-1. Patients with persistent disease shared more public clonotypes (approximately 2,500) than newly diagnosed patients did (roughly 970).

The time point label on this specimen signifies: newly diagnosed GD, antithyroid drugs for less than 3 months. For both TCR sequencing and RNA sequencing, RNA was extracted from PBMCs in TRIzol. Graves' disease was diagnosed according to American Thyroid Association guidelines. Patients for the study were recruited at an endocrinology department in Xi'an, China. Each patient gave around 9.2 milliliters of peripheral blood, collected in an EDTA anticoagulant tube. Ficoll Paque Plus density gradient separation was used to isolate PBMCs, and no further T cell sorting was performed. An Agilent 2100 Bioanalyzer and agarose gel were used to check RNA quality, and a NanoDrop 2000 was used to measure RNA concentration. The library was obtained by multiplex PCR. Sequenced using an Illumina HiSeq 4000. TCR beta libraries were built with iRepertoire HTBI primers and Arm-PCR amplification of CDR3 regions. PCR products were gel purified before sequencing. For the original study's pipeline: Gene usage analysis of CDR3 amino acid clonotypes used the approximately 62 TRBV and about 15 TRBJ segments found across samples. COPE and FqMerger were used to merge the filtered high-quality paired reads into contigs. BLAST was used to align contigs to the IMGT TRBV, TRBD and TRBJ reference genes, and CDR3 was defined following IMGT. Any clonotype with a frequency above 0.1% was counted as a highly expanded clone. Shannon entropy served as the measure of repertoire diversity, while the Gini coefficient captured V-J evenness. Clonotypes shared by more than one individual were considered public. TCRdb redid the processing of the public reads, applying fastp at Q25 and MiXCR, and retained in-frame beta chains. Each entry is one CDR3 protein sequence, shown with its most common DNA and genes. The V and J calls follow TCRdb's processing rather than the paper's. Recorded for this sample are 350,000 to 550,000 distinct CDR3 sequences; 14% of them occurred a single time. Approximately 19% of the sample rests with the top ten.

These same records also appear under a second study, on T cells in Graves' hyperthyroidism and ophthalmopathy. Reported in the second study: A patient counted as having stable Graves' hyperthyroidism if no progression to ophthalmopathy occurred over 18 months of follow-up. Hyperthyroidism patients were newly diagnosed, with disease duration under 2 months, and aged 18 to 65 years. Any patient with an uncontrolled infection, another autoimmune disease, pregnancy or lactation was excluded. Diagnoses were established on the basis of clinical symptoms, serum thyroxine and TRAb, thyroid ultrasound, and orbital computed tomography. The first round of RT-PCR for the TCR CDR3 was performed with the HTBI primer set and the Qiagen OneStep RT-PCR kit. Blood samples also contained most of the expanded thyroid clonotypes (frequency above 0.001), which suggests that blood repertoires may reflect thyroid immune responses. A model built on a 13 V-J signature distinguished ophthalmopathy from stable hyperthyroidism, reaching roughly 88% sensitivity and 81.08% specificity in cross-validation and 80%/75% in testing. In validation, progression to ophthalmopathy was predicted by the model with nearly 71% sensitivity and around 76% specificity, a median of 6.5 months before onset. To identify TCR V-J signatures that set the groups apart, the researchers used a discovery cohort of 100 patients, made up of 43 with Graves' ophthalmopathy and 57 with stable Graves' hyperthyroidism. Prospective prediction of ophthalmopathy was tested in an independent validation cohort consisting of some 19 hyperthyroidism patients and around 17 patients who later progressed to ophthalmopathy. For training and testing, the 110 or so patients in the discovery cohort were randomly divided in a 7:3 ratio. In about 6 Graves' hyperthyroidism patients, the study also compared T-cell repertoires from thyroid tissue with T-cell repertoires from blood. Following sampling, methimazole starting at 30 mg daily was given to hyperthyroidism patients, and high-dose intravenous methylprednisolone was given to ophthalmopathy patients. A second multiplex PCR round built the libraries, followed by size selection and purification. Sequencing of the libraries was done on an Illumina HiSeq2000 using paired-end 100 bp reads. Raw data were processed with SOAPnuke, discarding reads with adapters, uncalled bases, mean Phred below 15, or no exact constant-primer or identifier match. High-quality paired reads were merged using COPE v1.2.5, and each unique nucleotide sequence was defined as a clonotype. MiTCR v1.1 was used to align clonotypes to the IMGT TRBV, TRBD and TRBJ reference segments. The analysis included only V-J combinations with a frequency above 0.0001, which together covered about 99% of the repertoires. A TCS score was defined as the ratio of F50 (clonal expansion) to E x V (chaos), with BLOSUM62-based TCRdist applied between CDR3 peptides within each V-J. Welch's t-statistics and random forest reduced around 510 V-J features to about 12, which were used in a naive Bayes classifier (R e1071). No statistical method was used to fix the sample size in advance, and group allocation was not hidden from the investigators. TCR Vbeta CDR3 sequencing of approximately 140 peripheral blood samples (43 ophthalmopathy, 75 or so hyperthyroidism and approximately 17 progressor patients) is reported in the paper.

This receptor chain uses TRBV24-1 and TRBJ1-5; the D gene remains uncertain. This specimen consisted of peripheral blood mononuclear cells (PBMCs), obtained at new diagnosis, from a patient treated with antithyroid drugs. This sequence was found in a woman aged 45-65 years with Graves disease. Donor details come from another sample of the same person, matched by shared clones. The DNA sequence is given as TGTGCCACCAGTGATCCAGGACCTGTCGGCAATCAGCCCCAGCATTTT. This codes for CATSDPGPVGNQPQHF.